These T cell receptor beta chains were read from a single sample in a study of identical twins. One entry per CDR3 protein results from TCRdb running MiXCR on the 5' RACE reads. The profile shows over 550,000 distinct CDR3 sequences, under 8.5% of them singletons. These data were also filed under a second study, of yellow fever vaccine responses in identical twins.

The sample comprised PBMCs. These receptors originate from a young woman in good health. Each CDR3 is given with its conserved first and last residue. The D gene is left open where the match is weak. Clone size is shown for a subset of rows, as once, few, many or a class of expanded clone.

TGTGCCAGCAGCCAAGGGGGGGCTGGCAATCAGCCCCAGCATTTT CASSQGGAGNQPQHF TRBV14 - 15 many TRBJ1-5
TGCGCCAGCACCCCCGGACAGGGAGGCCCCTACAATGAGCAGTTCTTC CASTPGQGGPYNEQFF TRBV5-1 TRBD1 16 few TRBJ2-1
TGCAGTGCTAGCCCAGGGGGCCTCTCTGGGGCCAACGTCCTGACTTTC CSASPGGLSGANVLTF TRBV20-1 TRBD1 16 - TRBJ2-6
TGTGCTAGTGGTTTGGTCAATGAGCAGTTCTTC CASGLVNEQFF TRBV12-5 - 11 many TRBJ2-1
TGTGCCAGCAGCGACGACAGGGTAGGGTACGAGCAGTACTTC CASSDDRVGYEQYF TRBV2 TRBD1 14 - TRBJ2-7
TGCAGCGTTGAGGGGCTGGGGGGTGGGAGGACTGAAGCTTTCTTT CSVEGLGGGRTEAFF TRBV29-1 - 15 few TRBJ1-1
TGTGCCAGCAGTGAAAAACCCTACGAGCAGTACTTC CASSEKPYEQYF TRBV25-1 - 12 - TRBJ2-7
TGCGCCAGCAGCGTGATACAGGGTAGGGAGCAGTTCTTC CASSVIQGREQFF TRBV5-1 - 13 - TRBJ2-1
TGCGCCAGCAGCTTCTCCGGTGTGGAGGAGCAGTACTTC CASSFSGVEEQYF TRBV5-1 - 13 many TRBJ2-7
TGCGCCAGCAGCTTGAGACTAGAACCTTACAATGAGCAGTTCTTC CASSLRLEPYNEQFF TRBV5-1 - 15 - TRBJ2-1
TGTGCCAGCAGTAGTGGGACAGCCACTCGTTCTCGCAATGAGCAGTTCTTC CASSSGTATRSRNEQFF TRBV7-2 TRBD1 17 - TRBJ2-1
TGTGCCAGCAGCGTCTCCGGGACAGGGGCGGTCGGGGAGCTGTTTTTT CASSVSGTGAVGELFF TRBV9 TRBD1 16 - TRBJ2-2
TGTGCCACCAGTGATTTGCTGGGCGAGCAGTACTTC CATSDLLGEQYF TRBV24-1 - 12 many TRBJ2-7
TGCAGCGTTGGGAGGGGCCTAGGGACAGGGGGGTACGAGCAGTACTTC CSVGRGLGTGGYEQYF TRBV29-1 TRBD1 16 few TRBJ2-7
TGCGCCAGCAGCTTGGGACGGACTAGCGGGAGGGCCGGAGAGACCCAGTACTTC CASSLGRTSGRAGETQYF TRBV5-1 TRBD2 18 - TRBJ2-5
TGCAGCGTTGAAAGACAGGGGTCCTACAATGAGCAGTTCTTC CSVERQGSYNEQFF TRBV29-1 TRBD1 14 many TRBJ2-1
TGTGCCAGCAGTTTATCGAGCGGGAATCGCGGAAACATTCAGTACTTC CASSLSSGNRGNIQYF TRBV28 TRBD2 16 few TRBJ2-4
TGTGCCAGCAGCTTGCAGGGTCAGATAGTTCTTAATGAAAAACTGTTTTTT CASSLQGQIVLNEKLFF TRBV5-5 - 17 - TRBJ1-4
TGCAGCGTTATAATAGTAGCGGGAGTTGGCCTTTACAATGAGCAGTTCTTC CSVIIVAGVGLYNEQFF TRBV29-1 TRBD2 17 many TRBJ2-1
TGCGCCAGCAGCCAAGACGGTCGAGAACTGTTTTTT CASSQDGRELFF TRBV10-2 - 12 - TRBJ1-4
TGTGCCAGCAGTATAGGGGATACGCAGTATTTT CASSIGDTQYF TRBV19 - 11 many TRBJ2-3
TGTGCCAGCAGTCTCGGGACAAGCCTAGCCAAAAACATTCAGTACTTC CASSLGTSLAKNIQYF TRBV6-1 - 16 few TRBJ2-4
TGTGCCAGCAGCTTGAGGACAGGGTCCCGCGAGACCCAGTACTTC CASSLRTGSRETQYF TRBV5-5 TRBD1 15 - TRBJ2-5
TGTGCCAGCAGTCCCGGGACAGCCGAGCAGTATTTT CASSPGTAEQYF TRBV12-3/TRBV12-4 TRBD1 12 many TRBJ2-3
TGTGCCAGCAGTCCCGGACTAGGAATCACCGGGGAGCTGTTTTTT CASSPGLGITGELFF TRBV12-3/TRBV12-4 TRBD2 15 - TRBJ2-2
TGTGCCAGCAGCCAATCGAGGGGGTTAGAGACCCAGTACTTC CASSQSRGLETQYF TRBV16 - 14 - TRBJ2-5
TGCGCCAGCAGCTTGGCGGCGGGAGAGTCCGGGGAGCTGTTTTTT CASSLAAGESGELFF TRBV5-1 TRBD2 15 few TRBJ2-2